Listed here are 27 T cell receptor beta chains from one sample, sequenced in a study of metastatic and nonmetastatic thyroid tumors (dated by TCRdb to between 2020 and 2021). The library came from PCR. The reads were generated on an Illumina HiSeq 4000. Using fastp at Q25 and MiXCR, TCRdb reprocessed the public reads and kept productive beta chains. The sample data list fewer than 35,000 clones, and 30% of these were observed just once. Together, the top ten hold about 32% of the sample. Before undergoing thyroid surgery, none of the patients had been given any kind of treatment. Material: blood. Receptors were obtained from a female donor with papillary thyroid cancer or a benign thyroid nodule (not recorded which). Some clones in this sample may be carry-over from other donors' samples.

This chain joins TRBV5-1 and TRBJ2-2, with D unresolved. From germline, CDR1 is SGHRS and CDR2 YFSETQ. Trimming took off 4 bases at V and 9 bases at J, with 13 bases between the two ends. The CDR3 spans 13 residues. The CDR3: CASSTGMAWELFF. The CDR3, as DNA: TGCGCCAGCAGCACCGGCATGGCCTGGGAGCTGTTTTTT.

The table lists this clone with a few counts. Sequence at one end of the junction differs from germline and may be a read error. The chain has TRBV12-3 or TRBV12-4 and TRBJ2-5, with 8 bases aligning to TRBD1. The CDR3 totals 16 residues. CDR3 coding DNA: TGTGCCAGCATTTTATCCCTCGACAGGGGTCGAGAGACCCAGTACTTC. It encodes CASILSLDRGRETQYF.

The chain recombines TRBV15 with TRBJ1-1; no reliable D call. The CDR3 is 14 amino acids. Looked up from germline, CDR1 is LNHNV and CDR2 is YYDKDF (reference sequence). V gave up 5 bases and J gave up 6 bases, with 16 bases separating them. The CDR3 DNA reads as TGTGCCACCAGCTGCGATTCGGCAGGCTCTGAAGCTTTCTTT. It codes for CATSCDSAGSEAFF.

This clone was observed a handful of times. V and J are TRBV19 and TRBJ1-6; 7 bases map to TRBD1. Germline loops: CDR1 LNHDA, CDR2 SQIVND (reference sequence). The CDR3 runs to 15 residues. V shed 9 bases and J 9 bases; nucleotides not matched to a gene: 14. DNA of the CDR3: TGTGCCAGCCAGCTGGGGCAGGGGGGGATTTCACCCCTCCACTTT. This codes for CASQLGQGGISPLHF.

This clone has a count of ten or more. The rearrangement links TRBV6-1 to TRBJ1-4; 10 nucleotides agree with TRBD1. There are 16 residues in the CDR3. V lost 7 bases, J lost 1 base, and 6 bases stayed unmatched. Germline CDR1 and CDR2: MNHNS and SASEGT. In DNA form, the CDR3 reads TGTGCCAGCACCAGGGGACAGGGGCGAACTAATGAAAAACTGTTTTTT. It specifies CASTRGQGRTNEKLFF.

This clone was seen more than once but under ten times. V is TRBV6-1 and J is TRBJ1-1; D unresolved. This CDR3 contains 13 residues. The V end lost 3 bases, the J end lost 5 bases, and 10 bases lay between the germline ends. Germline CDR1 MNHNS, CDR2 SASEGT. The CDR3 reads CASSDSRGTEAFF. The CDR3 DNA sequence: TGTGCCAGCAGTGACAGTCGTGGGACTGAAGCTTTCTTT.

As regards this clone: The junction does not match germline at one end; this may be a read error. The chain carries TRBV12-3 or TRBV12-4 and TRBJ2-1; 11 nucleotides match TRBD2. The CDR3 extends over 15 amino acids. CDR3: CASSSGLAAYTEQFF. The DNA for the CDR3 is TGTGCCAGCAGTTCGGGACTAGCGGCTTACACTGAGCAGTTCTTC.

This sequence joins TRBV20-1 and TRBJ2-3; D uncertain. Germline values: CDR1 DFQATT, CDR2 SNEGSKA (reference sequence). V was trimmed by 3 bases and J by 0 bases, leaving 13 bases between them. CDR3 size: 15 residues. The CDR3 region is CSASPASLSTDTQYF. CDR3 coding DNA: TGCAGTGCTAGTCCTGCTAGTCTTAGCACAGATACGCAGTATTTT.

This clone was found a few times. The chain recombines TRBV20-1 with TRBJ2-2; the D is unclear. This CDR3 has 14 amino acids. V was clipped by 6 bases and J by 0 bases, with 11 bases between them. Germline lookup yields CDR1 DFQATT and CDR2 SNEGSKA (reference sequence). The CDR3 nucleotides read TGCAGTGCCCGACGTGGATCGAACACCGGGGAGCTGTTTTTT. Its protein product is CSARRGSNTGELFF.

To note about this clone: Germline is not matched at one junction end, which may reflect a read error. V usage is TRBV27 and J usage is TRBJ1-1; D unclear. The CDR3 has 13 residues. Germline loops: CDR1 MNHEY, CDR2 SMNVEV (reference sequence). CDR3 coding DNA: TGTGGCAGCAGTTGGCCGGGGAAAACTGAAGCTTTCTTT. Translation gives CGSSWPGKTEAFF.

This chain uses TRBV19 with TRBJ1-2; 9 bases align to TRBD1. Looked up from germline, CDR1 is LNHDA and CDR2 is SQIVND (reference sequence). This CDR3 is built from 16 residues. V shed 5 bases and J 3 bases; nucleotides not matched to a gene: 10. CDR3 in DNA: TGTGCCAGTAGTGCGGGACAGGGCATCCGGTACTATGGCTACACCTTC. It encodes CASSAGQGIRYYGYTF.

DNA for the CDR3: TGCGCCAGCAGCTGGTCCCAGGGGAGGACCTGGGAGCTGTTTTTT. This sequence encodes CASSWSQGRTWELFF. V and J are TRBV5-1 and TRBJ2-2; tentatively, D is TRBD1 or TRBD2 (6 bases each). The CDR3 has 15 residues. The V gene lost 3 bases and the J gene lost 9 bases, with 18 bases spanning the gap. In germline, CDR1 is SGHRS, CDR2 YFSETQ.

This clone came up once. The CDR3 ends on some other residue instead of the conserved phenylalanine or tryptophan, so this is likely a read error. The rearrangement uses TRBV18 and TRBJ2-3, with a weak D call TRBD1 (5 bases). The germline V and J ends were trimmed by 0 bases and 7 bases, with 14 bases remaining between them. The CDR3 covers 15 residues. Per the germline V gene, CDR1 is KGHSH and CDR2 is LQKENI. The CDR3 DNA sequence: TGTGCCAGCTCACCACCGGTGGACAACATATATACGCAGTATTTA. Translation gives CASSPPVDNIYTQYL.

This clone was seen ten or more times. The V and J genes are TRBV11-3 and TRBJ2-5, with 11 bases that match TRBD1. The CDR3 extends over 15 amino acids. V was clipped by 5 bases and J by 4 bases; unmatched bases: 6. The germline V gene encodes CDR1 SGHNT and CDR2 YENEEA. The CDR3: CASSPGQGARETQYF. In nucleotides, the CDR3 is TGTGCCAGCAGCCCCGGACAGGGGGCGAGAGAGACCCAGTACTTC.

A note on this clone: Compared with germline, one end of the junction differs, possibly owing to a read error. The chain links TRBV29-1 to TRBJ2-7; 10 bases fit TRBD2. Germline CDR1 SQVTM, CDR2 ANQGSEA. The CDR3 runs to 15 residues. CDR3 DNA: TGCAGCGCTCGGACTAGCGGAAGAACCTCCTACGAGAAGTACTTC. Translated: CSARTSGRTSYEKYF.

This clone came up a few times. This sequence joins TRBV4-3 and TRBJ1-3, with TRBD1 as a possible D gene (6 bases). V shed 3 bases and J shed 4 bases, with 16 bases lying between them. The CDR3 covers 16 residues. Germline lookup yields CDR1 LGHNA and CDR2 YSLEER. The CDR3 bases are TGCGCCAGCAGCCAGGACCCGGCAGGGGCAGGAAACACCATATATTTT. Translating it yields CASSQDPAGAGNTIYF.

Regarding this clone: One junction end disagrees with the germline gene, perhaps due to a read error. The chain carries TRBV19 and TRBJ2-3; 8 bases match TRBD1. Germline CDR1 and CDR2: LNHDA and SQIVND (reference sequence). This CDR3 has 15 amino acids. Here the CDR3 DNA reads TGTTCCAGTAGCCCCGTGACAGGGGTTTCAGATACGCAGTATTTT. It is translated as CSSSPVTGVSDTQYF.

In DNA form, the CDR3 reads TGTGCCGCTCCGGGGGGTAGCTCTGGAAACACCATATATTTT. Translating gives CAAPGGSSGNTIYF. V is TRBV30 and J is TRBJ1-3; maybe TRBD1 (5 bases). Germline lookup yields CDR1 GTSNPN and CDR2 SVGIG (reference sequence). Trimming cost V 8 bases and J 0 bases, with 14 bases left between them. The length of the CDR3 is 14 residues.

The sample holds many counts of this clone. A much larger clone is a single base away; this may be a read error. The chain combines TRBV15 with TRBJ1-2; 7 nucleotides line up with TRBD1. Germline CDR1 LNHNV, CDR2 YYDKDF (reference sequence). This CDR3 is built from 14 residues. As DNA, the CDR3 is TGTGCCACCAACAGAGGAGGGACAGAGTATGGCTACACCTTC. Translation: CATNRGGTEYGYTF. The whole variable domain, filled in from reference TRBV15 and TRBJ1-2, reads DAMVIQNPRYQVTQFGKPVTLSCSQTLNHNVMYWYQQKSSQAPKLLFHYYDKDFNNEADTPDNFQSRRPNTSFCFLDIRSPGLGDTAMYLCATNRGGTEYGYTFGSGTRLTVV.

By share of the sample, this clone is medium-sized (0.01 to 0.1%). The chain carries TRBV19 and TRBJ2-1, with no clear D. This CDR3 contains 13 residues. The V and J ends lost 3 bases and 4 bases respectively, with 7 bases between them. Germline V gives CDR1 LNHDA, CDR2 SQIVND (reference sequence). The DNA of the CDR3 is TGTGCCAGTAGTATTGAAGGTTACAATGAGCAGTTCTTC. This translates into CASSIEGYNEQFF.

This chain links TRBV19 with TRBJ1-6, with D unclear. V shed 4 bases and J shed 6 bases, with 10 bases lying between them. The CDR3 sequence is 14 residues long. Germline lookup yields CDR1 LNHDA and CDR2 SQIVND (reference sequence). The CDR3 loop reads CASSNTGRNSPLHF. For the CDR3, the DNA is TGTGCCAGTAGTAATACCGGACGTAATTCACCCCTCCACTTT. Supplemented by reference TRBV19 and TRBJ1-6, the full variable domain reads DGGITQSPKYLFRKEGQNVTLSCEQNLNHDAMYWYRQDPGQGLRLIYYSQIVNDFQKGDIAEGYSVSREKKESFPLTVTSAQKNPTAFYLCASSNTGRNSPLHFGNGTRLTVT.

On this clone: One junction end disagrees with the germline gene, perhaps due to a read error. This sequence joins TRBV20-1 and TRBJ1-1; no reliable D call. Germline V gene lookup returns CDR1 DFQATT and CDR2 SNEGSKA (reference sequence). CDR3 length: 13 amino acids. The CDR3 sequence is CRATPRRNTEAVF. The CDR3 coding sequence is TGCCGTGCTACACCGAGGAGGAACACTGAAGCTGTCTTT.

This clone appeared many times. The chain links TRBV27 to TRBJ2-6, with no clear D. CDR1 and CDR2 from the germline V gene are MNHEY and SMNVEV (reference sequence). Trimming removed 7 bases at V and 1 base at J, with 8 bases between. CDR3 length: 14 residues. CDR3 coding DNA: TGTGCCAGCAAGATTGTATCTGGGGCCAACGTCCTGACTTTC. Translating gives CASKIVSGANVLTF.

CDR3 nucleotide sequence: TGTGCCAGCAGCTTAGCAGGGTCCAGCTCTGGGGCCAACGTCCTGACTTTC. Its translation is CASSLAGSSSGANVLTF. The J gene is TRBJ2-6, the V gene TRBV11-1; D unresolved. This CDR3 region has 17 residues. Germline loops: CDR1 SGHAT, CDR2 FQDESV (reference sequence). Trimming removed 0 bases from V and 0 bases from J, with 9 bases in between.

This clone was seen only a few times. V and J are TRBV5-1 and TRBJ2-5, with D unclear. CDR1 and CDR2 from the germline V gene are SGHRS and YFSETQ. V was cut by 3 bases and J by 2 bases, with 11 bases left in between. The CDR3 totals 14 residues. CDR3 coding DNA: TGCGCCAGCAGCTCTGGAAAGGGACAAGAGACCCAGTACTTC. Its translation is CASSSGKGQETQYF.

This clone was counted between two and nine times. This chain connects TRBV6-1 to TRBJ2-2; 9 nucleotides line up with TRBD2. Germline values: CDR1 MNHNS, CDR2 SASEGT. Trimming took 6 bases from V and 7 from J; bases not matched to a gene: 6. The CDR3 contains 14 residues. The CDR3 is CASRGREGNGELFF. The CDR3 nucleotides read TGTGCCAGCAGGGGGCGGGAGGGAAACGGGGAGCTGTTTTTT.

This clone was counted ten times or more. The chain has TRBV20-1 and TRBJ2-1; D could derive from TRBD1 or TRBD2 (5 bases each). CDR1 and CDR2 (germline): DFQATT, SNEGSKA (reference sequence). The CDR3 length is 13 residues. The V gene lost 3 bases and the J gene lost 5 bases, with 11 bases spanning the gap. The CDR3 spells CSASLGPNNEQFF. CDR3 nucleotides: TGCAGTGCTAGTTTGGGACCCAACAATGAGCAGTTCTTC.